These 19 T cell receptor beta chains were all obtained from the same sample, sequenced in a study of beta chain features in type 1 diabetes. All of the isolated RNA was reverse transcribed, so expressed TCRB transcripts were sequenced. The protocol was immunoSEQ multiplex PCR, while the TCRdb copy is restricted to in-frame clones and leaves out a portion. Of roughly 500,000 clones listed, approximately 10% are singletons. Input material: naive CD4+ T cells from blood. The source is a woman under 30 in good health.

This chain links TRBV2 with TRBJ2-2, with 7 bases identical to TRBD1. V dropped 2 bases and J dropped 3; count of bases not matched to a gene: 6. The CDR3 sequence is 16 residues long. CDR1 is SNHLY, CDR2 FYNNEI, per germline. CDR3 residues: CASSETQGVYTGELFF. The CDR3 DNA reads TGTGCCAGCAGTGAAACCCAGGGGGTATACACCGGGGAGCTGTTTTTT.

Only a few counts were recorded for this clone. V gene TRBV7-9 combines with J gene TRBJ2-5; D possibly corresponds to TRBD1 (5 bases). The CDR3 runs to 14 residues. The V end lost 2 bases, the J end lost 4 bases, and 11 bases lay between the germline ends. Germline values: CDR1 SEHNR, CDR2 FQNEAQ (reference sequence). The chain's CDR3 is CASSLMQGRETQYF. For the CDR3, the DNA is TGTGCCAGCAGCTTAATGCAGGGCCGAGAGACCCAGTACTTC.

The chain uses TRBV10-3 and TRBJ2-1; either TRBD1 or TRBD2 may supply D (6 bases each). Trimming shortened V by 6 bases and J by 4 bases, and 10 bases separated the two germline ends. Germline V gene sequence: CDR1 ENHRY, CDR2 SYGVKD. There are 13 residues in the CDR3. CDR3 amino acids: CAIRRGEYNEQFF. The CDR3 bases are TGTGCCATCAGAAGGGGGGAGTACAATGAGCAGTTCTTC.

This clone occurred a few times. The chain has TRBV11-1 and TRBJ2-7; possible D gene TRBD2, 6 bases. From germline, CDR1 is SGHAT and CDR2 FQDESV (reference sequence). The CDR3 extends over 11 amino acids. Trimming cost V 8 bases and J 5 bases, with 10 bases left between them. CDR3 sequence: CASPWGDEQYV. In DNA, the CDR3 is TGTGCCAGCCCCTGGGGGGACGAGCAGTACGTC.

The chain uses TRBV5-1 and TRBJ2-7; 7 nucleotides line up with TRBD1. From germline, CDR1 is SGHRS and CDR2 YFSETQ. The J segment lost 1 base and the V segment lost 2 bases, leaving 12 bases of the junction unmatched. CDR3 length equals 17 residues. In DNA form, the CDR3 reads TGCGCCAGCAGCTTAAAGTGGGGACAGATTCCGTCCTACGAGCAGTACTTC. It yields the protein CASSLKWGQIPSYEQYF.

This clone has only a few counts. This chain links TRBV15 with TRBJ2-5; 7 positions agree with TRBD2. Trimming cost V 5 bases and J 3 bases; bases outside gene matches: 3. The CDR3 has 13 residues. CDR1 and CDR2 from the germline V gene are LNHNV and YYDKDF (reference sequence). In DNA form, the CDR3 reads TGTGCCACCAGCGCCAGCGGGGAAGAGACCCAGTACTTC. This sequence encodes CATSASGEETQYF. Full variable domain (outside the CDR3, taken from reference TRBV15 and TRBJ2-5): DAMVIQNPRYQVTQFGKPVTLSCSQTLNHNVMYWYQQKSSQAPKLLFHYYDKDFNNEADTPDNFQSRRPNTSFCFLDIRSPGLGDTAMYLCATSASGEETQYFGPGTRLLVL.

V gene TRBV7-6 combines with J gene TRBJ2-7; D gene ambiguous. The CDR3 has 12 residues. The V gene's germline CDR1 is SGHVS and CDR2 FNYEAQ. Trimming left V 2 bases short and J 6 bases short, with 8 bases between. The chain's CDR3 is CASSLRASEQYF. DNA of the CDR3: TGTGCCAGCAGCTTAAGGGCCTCCGAGCAGTACTTC.

The chain carries TRBV4-1 and TRBJ1-1; D perhaps matches TRBD1 (5 bases). V gave up 0 bases and J gave up 0 bases, with 23 bases separating them. The CDR3 extends over 20 amino acids. Germline CDR1 reads MGHRA; CDR2 reads YSYEKL. CDR3 loop: CASSQEPKLQGRDMNTEAFF. CDR3 sequence (DNA): TGCGCCAGCAGCCAAGAACCTAAGCTCCAGGGTCGAGATATGAACACTGAAGCTTTCTTT.

This clone was seen more than once but under ten times. V usage is TRBV7-2 and J usage is TRBJ1-1; no firm D call. The CDR3 length is 13 residues. With 2 bases removed from V and 6 bases from J, the gap between germline ends came to 10 bases. Per germline, CDR1 SGHTA and CDR2 FQGNSA. The CDR3 sequence is CASSLQELSEAFF. CDR3 DNA sequence: TGTGCCAGCAGCTTACAGGAACTCTCTGAAGCTTTCTTT.

The genes are TRBV29-1 and TRBJ2-2; a possible D gene is TRBD1 (6 bases). The V and J ends lost 6 bases and 4 bases respectively, with 9 bases between them. The CDR3 extends over 12 amino acids. Germline V lookup: CDR1 SQVTM, CDR2 ANQGSEA. The chain's CDR3 is CSVGQFTGELFF. The CDR3 DNA sequence: TGCAGCGTCGGACAGTTCACCGGGGAGCTGTTTTTT.

The rearrangement uses TRBV7-2 and TRBJ2-5; tentative D call: TRBD1 (6 bases). This CDR3 comprises 13 residues. In germline, CDR1 is SGHTA, CDR2 FQGNSA. Trimming stripped 4 bases from V and 5 bases from J, with 11 bases between. The chain's CDR3 is CASSSSQGETQYF. CDR3 nucleotides: TGTGCCAGCAGCTCCAGCCAGGGGGAGACCCAGTACTTC.

This clone has only a few counts. CDR3 loop: CSAIYPGQTFF. The CDR3 nucleotides are TGCAGTGCGATATATCCGGGACAGACGTTCTTC. The chain links TRBV20-1 to TRBJ2-1; 7 nucleotides match TRBD1. Germline CDR1 and CDR2: DFQATT and SNEGSKA (reference sequence). With 6 bases clipped from V and 15 bases from J, the junction kept 11 bases outside the gene matches. This CDR3 is built from 11 residues.

The chain employs TRBV2 and TRBJ2-5; 7 bases map to TRBD2. With V trimmed by 3 bases and J by 3 bases, 4 bases remained unmatched. CDR1 SNHLY and CDR2 FYNNEI come from the germline V gene. CDR3 length equals 14 residues. DNA of the CDR3: TGTGCCAGCAGTGATGCTAGCGGAGAAGAGACCCAGTACTTC. It is translated as CASSDASGEETQYF.

This clone was seen a handful of times. The same CDR3 arises from other DNA sequences in this sample as well. The J gene is TRBJ2-5, the V gene TRBV7-3; TRBD1 matches at 9 bases. Germline trimming cut 4 bases from V and 4 bases from J; bases unmatched to any gene: 1. CDR1 is SGHTA, CDR2 FQGTGA, per germline. The CDR3 loop spans 13 amino acids. DNA for the CDR3: TGTGCCAGCAGCTCGGACAGGGGAGAGACCCAGTACTTC. Amino acid sequence: CASSSDRGETQYF.

This clone was found a few times. This chain joins TRBV4-3 and TRBJ2-3; D call uncertain. V lost 4 bases and J lost 0, with 11 bases in between. Per germline, CDR1 LGHNA and CDR2 YSLEER. The length of the CDR3 is 15 residues. CDR3 in amino acids: CASSLTLESTDTQYF. The DNA for the CDR3 is TGCGCCAGCAGCCTCACCCTGGAGAGCACAGATACGCAGTATTTT.

This clone has just a few counts. Other DNA sequences from this sample encode an identical CDR3 as well. V and J are TRBV7-9 and TRBJ2-1; D is ambiguous. Germline CDR1 SEHNR, CDR2 FQNEAQ (reference sequence). CDR3 length: 11 residues. V was cut by 5 bases and J by 4 bases, with 3 bases left in between. The DNA of the CDR3 is TGTGCCAGCAGCCGTTACAATGAGCAGTTCTTC. Amino acids: CASSRYNEQFF.

This clone showed up just a few times. The chain recombines TRBV29-1 with TRBJ1-2; D is possibly TRBD1 (6 bases). The length of the CDR3 is 10 residues. Germline assignment: CDR1 SQVTM and CDR2 ANQGSEA. Trimming shortened V by 6 bases and J by 9 bases, and 11 bases separated the two germline ends. Here the CDR3 reads CSVPGQSYTF. In nucleotides, the CDR3 is TGCAGCGTACCGGGACAAAGCTACACCTTC.

The chain carries TRBV14 and TRBJ2-1, with 8 bases that match TRBD2. The CDR3 spans 15 residues. The ends lost 1 base at V and 9 bases at J; junction bases unmatched: 8. Per the germline V gene, CDR1 is SGHDN and CDR2 is FVKESK. The CDR3 nucleotides are TGTGCCAGCAGCCAAGTCCAAGCGGGAGTAACTGAGCAGTTCTTC. Protein product: CASSQVQAGVTEQFF.

This clone showed up just a few times. V usage is TRBV29-1 and J usage is TRBJ1-2; TRBD1 matches at 8 bases. Germline CDR1 reads SQVTM; CDR2 reads ANQGSEA. Germline trimming cut 5 bases from V and 6 bases from J; bases unmatched to any gene: 5. The CDR3 loop spans 12 amino acids. The CDR3 DNA sequence: TGCAGCGTTTGGACAGGGTCACATGGCTACACCTTC. This encodes CSVWTGSHGYTF.